Presented here are 28 T cell receptor beta chains from one specimen sequenced in a study of blood T cell repertoires in COVID-19. Here immunoSEQ multiplex PCR was the method, and the copy in TCRdb shows in-frame clones only, minus some. The table shows about 200,000 clones, with roughly 90% occurring only once. The specimen sequenced was PBMCs or T cells enriched from blood (not recorded which). The receptors here all came from a woman between 18 and 30 years old who had recovered from COVID-19.

The chain links TRBV2 to TRBJ2-3; possible D gene TRBD1, 6 bases. This CDR3 comprises 12 residues. Germline V gives CDR1 SNHLY, CDR2 FYNNEI. V was shortened by 5 bases and J by 7 bases, with 10 bases between the two germline ends. The CDR3 nucleotides are TGTGCCAGCAGTAATACAGGGAATACGCAGTATTTT. Its protein is CASSNTGNTQYF. The variable domain in full, completed from reference TRBV2 and TRBJ2-3, reads EPEVTQTPSHQVTQMGQEVILRCVPISNHLYFYWYRQILGQKVEFLVSFYNNEISEKSEIFDDQFSVERPDGSNFTLKIRSTKLEDSAMYFCASSNTGNTQYFGPGTRLTVL.

The chain combines TRBV6-5 with TRBJ2-7; D might be TRBD1 (5 bases). Trimming shortened V by 5 bases and J by 4 bases, and 18 bases separated the two germline ends. This CDR3 contains 15 residues. CDR1 and CDR2 from the germline V gene are MNHEY and SVGAGI. The CDR3 loop is CASSPQGQTSYEQYF. The CDR3 nucleotides read TGTGCCAGCAGTCCTCAGGGCCAAACTTCATACGAGCAGTACTTC.

The rearrangement links TRBV4-1 to TRBJ1-1, with D possibly TRBD1 on 6 matching bases. CDR1 MGHRA and CDR2 YSYEKL come from the germline V gene. Trimming pared 2 bases from V and 2 bases from J, leaving 21 bases between. The CDR3 has 18 amino acids. The CDR3 sequence is CASSQNPGGHSYNTEAFF. CDR3 bases: TGCGCCAGCAGCCAAAACCCGGGGGGGCATTCGTATAACACTGAAGCTTTCTTT.

The chain uses TRBV9 and TRBJ2-7; TRBD2 is a possible D gene (5 bases). The CDR3 consists of 15 residues. V dropped 0 bases and J dropped 2 bases, with 12 bases sitting between them. CDR1 and CDR2 (germline): SGDLS, YYNGEE. CDR3 amino acids: CASSVGAEVPYEQYF. The CDR3 DNA reads as TGTGCCAGCAGCGTAGGGGCGGAGGTCCCCTACGAGCAGTACTTC.

The V gene is TRBV6-5, the J gene TRBJ1-2; 11 bases fit TRBD1. The CDR3 totals 15 residues. The trim removed 8 bases at V and 0 bases at J, leaving 5 bases unmatched. Germline V gene data show CDR1 as MNHEY and CDR2 as SVGAGI. The CDR3 protein is CASRDRGFPNYGYTF. The CDR3 DNA follows: TGTGCCAGCCGGGACAGGGGGTTCCCTAACTATGGCTACACCTTC.

This clone showed up just once. V is TRBV25-1 and J is TRBJ2-2; weak D call: TRBD1 (5 bases). Trimming left V 3 bases short and J 6 bases short, with 17 bases between. CDR3 length: 16 residues. The germline V gene encodes CDR1 MGHDK and CDR2 SYGVNS. CDR3 DNA: TGTGCCAGCAGTGAGAACCGCAGGGAAATCCCCGGGGAGCTGTTTTTT. Protein product: CASSENRREIPGELFF.

The J gene is TRBJ2-3, the V gene TRBV28; 11 nucleotides match TRBD2. V shed 7 bases, J shed 4 bases, and the junction held 4 bases outside the gene matches. Germline CDR1 MDHEN, CDR2 SYDVKM. The CDR3 has 14 residues. For the CDR3, the DNA is TGTGCCAGCACTAGCGGGGGGCATTCAGATACGCAGTATTTT. It translates to CASTSGGHSDTQYF. Combining the CDR3 with reference TRBV28 and TRBJ2-3 gives the whole variable domain DVKVTQSSRYLVKRTGEKVFLECVQDMDHENMFWYRQDPGLGLRLIYFSYDVKMKEKGDIPEGYSVSREKKERFSLILESASTNQTSMYLCASTSGGHSDTQYFGPGTRLTVL.

This chain connects TRBV7-6 to TRBJ1-1; 11 nucleotides line up with TRBD1. CDR1 SGHVS and CDR2 FNYEAQ come from the germline V gene. The V segment lost 5 bases and the J segment 4 bases; nucleotides outside the gene matches: 6. The CDR3 spans 15 residues. DNA of the CDR3: TGTGCCAGCAGCACTCAAGGGACAGGGGGCACTGAAGCTTTCTTT. Translating gives CASSTQGTGGTEAFF.

This clone was detected only once. J is TRBJ1-6 and V is TRBV5-1; D might be TRBD1 (5 bases). Deletions cut 1 base from V and 0 bases from J, with 14 bases between. This CDR3 has 18 amino acids. CDR1 and CDR2 (germline): SGHRS, YFSETQ. This CDR3 reads CASSLWTGDSSYNSPLHF. The CDR3 region has the DNA TGCGCCAGCAGCTTGTGGACGGGTGACAGCTCCTATAATTCACCCCTCCACTTT.

This clone was seen only once. J is TRBJ2-7 and V is TRBV10-3, with 14 positions matching TRBD2. The CDR3 is 17 residues long. Germline V gene sequence: CDR1 ENHRY, CDR2 SYGVKD. V was clipped by 0 bases and J by 5 bases; unmatched bases: 6. CDR3 protein: CAISESPTGLAGDEQYF. The CDR3 bases are TGTGCCATCAGTGAGTCGCCTACGGGACTAGCGGGAGACGAGCAGTACTTC.

The chain links TRBV15 to TRBJ1-2; weak D call: TRBD1 (5 bases). The CDR3 sequence is 19 residues long. Germline V CDR1 and CDR2: LNHNV, YYDKDF (reference sequence). With 2 bases removed from V and 3 bases from J, the gap between germline ends came to 25 bases. The chain's CDR3 is CATSRPLGQGVSAYYGYTF. The CDR3 DNA sequence: TGTGCCACCAGCAGACCTTTGGGTCAAGGGGTTTCTGCTTACTATGGCTACACCTTC.

The chain recombines TRBV7-9 with TRBJ2-7, with D possibly matching TRBD1 (6 bases). This CDR3 is 14 amino acids long. Germline CDR1 SEHNR, CDR2 FQNEAQ (reference sequence). Trimming removed 5 bases at V and 6 bases at J, with 17 bases between. The CDR3 DNA follows: TGTGCCAGCAGCCCACCTCAAACAGGGCGCGAGCAGTACTTC. Translating gives CASSPPQTGREQYF.

This clone is a singleton in its sample. The chain uses TRBV2 and TRBJ2-3; 7 nucleotides line up with TRBD2. The CDR3 spans 12 residues. The germline V gene encodes CDR1 SNHLY and CDR2 FYNNEI. V gave up 7 bases and J gave up 11 bases; unmatched junction bases: 9. CDR3 loop: CASIHGGGEQYF. The CDR3 nucleotides are TGTGCCAGCATTCATGGGGGGGGAGAGCAGTATTTT.

V and J are TRBV30 and TRBJ1-2; D gene unclear. V was clipped by 3 bases and J by 4 bases, with 24 bases between them. This CDR3 has 17 residues. From germline, CDR1 is GTSNPN and CDR2 SVGIG (reference sequence). Here the CDR3 reads CAWSPYRSSVRVYGYTF. CDR3 sequence (DNA): TGTGCCTGGAGCCCGTACCGTTCCTCTGTCCGAGTCTATGGCTACACCTTC.

This chain links TRBV7-9 with TRBJ2-3, with 12 bases lining up with TRBD1. CDR3 length: 16 amino acids. V trimming: 5 bases; J trimming: 4 bases; junction bases outside the gene matches: 7. Germline CDR1 reads SEHNR; CDR2 reads FQNEAQ (reference sequence). The CDR3, as DNA: TGTGCCAGCAGCCCAGGTGGGACAGGGGGCGCAGATACGCAGTATTTT. Encoded protein: CASSPGGTGGADTQYF. Supplemented by reference TRBV7-9 and TRBJ2-3, the full variable domain reads DTGVSQNPRHKITKRGQNVTFRCDPISEHNRLYWYRQTLGQGPEFLTYFQNEAQLEKSRLLSDRFSAERPKGSFSTLEIQRTEQGDSAMYLCASSPGGTGGADTQYFGPGTRLTVL.

The DNA for the CDR3 is TGTGCCTGGAGTAGCGGGACAGGGGGGAACGAGCAGTACTTC. It yields the protein CAWSSGTGGNEQYF. The J gene is TRBJ2-7, the V gene TRBV30, with 11 positions matching TRBD1. Per germline, CDR1 GTSNPN and CDR2 SVGIG (reference sequence). CDR3 length: 14 residues. J was trimmed by 5 bases and V by 2 bases; bases with no gene match: 5.

The rearrangement uses TRBV29-1 and TRBJ1-3; the match to TRBD1 covers 8 bases. CDR1 is SQVTM, CDR2 ANQGSEA, per germline. After removal of 7 bases from V and 0 bases from J, the junction contained 8 bases not matched to a gene. This CDR3 spans 15 amino acids. DNA of the CDR3: TGCAGCGGAAGGGCAGGGGGCTCCTCTGGAAACACCATATATTTT. Protein product: CSGRAGGSSGNTIYF.

The chain is built from TRBV6-5 and TRBJ2-2; possible D gene TRBD2, 5 bases. V lost 2 bases and J lost 1, with 8 bases in between. Germline lookup yields CDR1 MNHEY and CDR2 SVGAGI. The CDR3 runs to 15 residues. This CDR3 reads CASSYDGLNTGELFF. The CDR3, as DNA: TGTGCCAGCAGTTACGACGGACTGAACACCGGGGAGCTGTTTTTT.

V gene TRBV5-6 combines with J gene TRBJ1-3; 8 nucleotides align to TRBD1. The CDR3 is made up of 15 amino acids. Germline V gives CDR1 SGHDT, CDR2 YYEEEE. Trimming removed 2 bases from V and 4 bases from J; junction bases left unmatched: 5. The CDR3 DNA reads TGTGCCAGCAGCTTAAAAGGGACAGGAGGAAACACCATATATTTT. This codes for CASSLKGTGGNTIYF.

The chain uses TRBV18 and TRBJ1-1; 7 bases fit TRBD1. Germline CDR1 is KGHSH and CDR2 is LQKENI. The CDR3 totals 15 residues. V was pared by 4 bases and J by 0 bases, with 5 bases of the junction left unmatched. The CDR3 region is CASSLNRGLNTEAFF. CDR3 in DNA: TGTGCCAGCTCACTCAACAGGGGTTTGAACACTGAAGCTTTCTTT. The whole variable domain, filled in from reference TRBV18 and TRBJ1-1, reads NAGVMQNPRHLVRRRGQEARLRCSPMKGHSHVYWYRQLPEEGLKFMVYLQKENIIDESGMPKERFSAEFPKEGPSILRIQQVVRGDSAAYFCASSLNRGLNTEAFFGQGTRLTVV.

The chain employs TRBV19 and TRBJ2-2; D remains ambiguous. Germline CDR1 and CDR2: LNHDA and SQIVND (reference sequence). Trimming pared 4 bases from V and 1 base from J, leaving 13 bases between. This CDR3 comprises 16 residues. This CDR3 is CASSKSAEVNTGELFF. The CDR3 DNA is TGTGCCAGTAGTAAATCGGCAGAGGTGAACACCGGGGAGCTGTTTTTT. The variable domain in full, completed from reference TRBV19 and TRBJ2-2, reads DGGITQSPKYLFRKEGQNVTLSCEQNLNHDAMYWYRQDPGQGLRLIYYSQIVNDFQKGDIAEGYSVSREKKESFPLTVTSAQKNPTAFYLCASSKSAEVNTGELFFGEGSRLTVL.

The rearrangement uses TRBV21-1 and TRBJ2-7; the D call TRBD1 from the table was never checked on the DNA. TRBV21-1 is a pseudogene segment. The CDR3 covers 15 residues. The CDR3 spells CASSCRDRANYEQYF. As DNA, the CDR3 is TGTGCCAGCAGCTGCAGGGACAGGGCTAACTACGAGCAGTACTTC.

This clone came up once. This CDR3 is CASKSRRQSTPNEKLFF. For the CDR3, the DNA is TGTGCCAGCAAGTCACGGCGGCAGTCAACCCCTAATGAAAAACTGTTTTTT. The V gene is TRBV2, the J gene TRBJ1-4; D not resolved. The germline V gene encodes CDR1 SNHLY and CDR2 FYNNEI. Trimming stripped 7 bases from V and 3 bases from J, with 21 bases between. This CDR3 is built from 17 residues. Full variable domain (outside the CDR3, taken from reference TRBV2 and TRBJ1-4): EPEVTQTPSHQVTQMGQEVILRCVPISNHLYFYWYRQILGQKVEFLVSFYNNEISEKSEIFDDQFSVERPDGSNFTLKIRSTKLEDSAMYFCASKSRRQSTPNEKLFFGSGTQLSVL.

The J gene is TRBJ1-2, the V gene TRBV28, with 8 bases that match TRBD1. CDR3 length equals 15 residues. Germline V gives CDR1 MDHEN, CDR2 SYDVKM. Germline trimming cut 5 bases from V and 6 bases from J; bases unmatched to any gene: 11. CDR3 in amino acids: CASSPLSQGGNGYTF. The CDR3 coding sequence is TGTGCCAGCAGTCCACTCTCACAGGGGGGAAATGGCTACACCTTC.

The chain couples TRBV9 to TRBJ2-1; TRBD1 aligns across 9 bases. V dropped 4 bases and J dropped 4; count of bases not matched to a gene: 6. The CDR3 length is 15 residues. Germline assignment: CDR1 SGDLS and CDR2 YYNGEE. CDR3 DNA sequence: TGTGCCAGCAGCCAGAGGGGGACAGGGTACAATGAGCAGTTCTTC. This sequence encodes CASSQRGTGYNEQFF.

CDR3 sequence (DNA): TGCGCCAGCAGCCAGTTAGCGGGGTCCCCCACAGATACGCAGTATTTT. Amino acids: CASSQLAGSPTDTQYF. The genes are TRBV4-1 and TRBJ2-3; 8 nucleotides align to TRBD2. The germline V gene has CDR1 MGHRA and CDR2 YSYEKL. V lost 3 bases to trimming and J lost 2 bases; unmatched junction nucleotides: 7. The CDR3 extends over 16 amino acids.

The CDR3, as DNA: TGTGCCAGCAGCAGTTCTGGGGCCCCAGCCTACGAGCAGTACTTC. This sequence encodes CASSSSGAPAYEQYF. The chain employs TRBV28 and TRBJ2-7; tentative D call: TRBD1 (5 bases). CDR1 is MDHEN, CDR2 SYDVKM, per germline. With 6 bases removed from V and 2 bases from J, the gap between germline ends came to 17 bases. This CDR3 region has 15 residues.

The genes are TRBV4-1 and TRBJ2-3; D gene uncertain. V lost 4 bases and J lost 2, with 10 bases in between. CDR3 length: 14 amino acids. Germline loops: CDR1 MGHRA, CDR2 YSYEKL. The CDR3 spells CASSPDTYTDTQYF. The CDR3 DNA is TGCGCCAGCAGCCCCGACACCTACACAGATACGCAGTATTTT.